The clone carrying this T cell receptor (beta chain) was counted once. No antigen is known for it. This specimen belongs to a study of cytomegalovirus exposure and HLA in healthy donors. Overall study context: Per a later analysis, the roughly 640 first-cohort and some 130 validation repertoires shared one platform. Study-level results: There were around 160 TCR beta chains listed as cytomegalovirus-associated.

The donors belonged to the roughly 130-subject validation cohort, separate from the roughly 670-subject first cohort. Germline-derived CDR1 and CDR2 are SNHLY and FYNNEI. V was shortened by 4 bases and J by 1 base, with 13 bases between the two germline ends. The CDR3 has 15 residues. Profiled with immunoSEQ multiplex PCR; TCRdb holds only in-frame clones, not every one. The sample yields some 130,000 clones, approximately 87% seen once. The receptor was derived from a man aged 18 to 35 in good health and CMV-seronegative. Input material: PBMCs. The rearrangement links TRBV2 to TRBJ1-1; D is unresolved. CDR3 amino acids: CASSVDPRGNTEAFF. In DNA form, the CDR3 reads TGTGCCAGCAGTGTTGATCCTAGAGGGAACACTGAAGCTTTCTTT.